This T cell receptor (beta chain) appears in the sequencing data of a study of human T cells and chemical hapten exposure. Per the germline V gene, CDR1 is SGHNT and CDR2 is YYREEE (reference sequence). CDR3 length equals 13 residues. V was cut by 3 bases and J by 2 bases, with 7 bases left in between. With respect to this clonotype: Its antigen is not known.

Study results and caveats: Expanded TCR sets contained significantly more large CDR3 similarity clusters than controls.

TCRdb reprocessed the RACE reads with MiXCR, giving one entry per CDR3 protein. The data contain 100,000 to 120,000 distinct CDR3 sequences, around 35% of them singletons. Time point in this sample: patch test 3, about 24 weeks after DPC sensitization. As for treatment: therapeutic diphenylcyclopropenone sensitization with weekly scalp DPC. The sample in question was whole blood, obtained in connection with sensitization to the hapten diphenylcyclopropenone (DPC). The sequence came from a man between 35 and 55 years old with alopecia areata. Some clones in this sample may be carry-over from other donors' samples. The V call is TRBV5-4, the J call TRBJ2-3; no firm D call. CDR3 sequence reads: CASSSVPTDTQYF. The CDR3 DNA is TGTGCCAGCAGCTCCGTGCCCACAGATACGCAGTATTTT.